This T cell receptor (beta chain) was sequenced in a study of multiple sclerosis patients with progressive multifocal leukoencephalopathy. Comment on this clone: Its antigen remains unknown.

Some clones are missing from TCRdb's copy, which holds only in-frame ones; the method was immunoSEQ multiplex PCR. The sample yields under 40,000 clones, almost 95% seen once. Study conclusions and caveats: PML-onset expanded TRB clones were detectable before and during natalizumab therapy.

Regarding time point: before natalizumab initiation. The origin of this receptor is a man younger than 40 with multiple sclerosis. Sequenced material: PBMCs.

The CDR3 is CASLMGTLQETQYF. CDR3 DNA sequence: TGTGCCAGCCTAATGGGGACGCTCCAAGAGACCCAGTACTTC. The chain links TRBV2 to TRBJ2-5; D may match TRBD1 or TRBD2 (5 bases each). Trimming shortened V by 8 bases and J by 1 base, and 14 bases separated the two germline ends. The CDR3 consists of 14 residues. Germline CDR1 and CDR2: SNHLY and FYNNEI.